Included here is one T cell receptor (beta chain) sequence, with context. This specimen comes from a study of blood T cell repertoires in COVID-19. Across the study: Sites across the United States, Italy and Spain contributed samples from acute and convalescent COVID-19. T cells, B-cell-depleted T cells, or PBMCs supplied cDNA or gDNA.

Source study methods: Reference gene primer amplification gave estimated nucleated cell counts. Sequencing used immunoSEQ multiplex PCR; TCRdb keeps in-frame clones, though not all of them. The V and J calls and clone size come from that table; D and trimming were worked out from the DNA. Of 150,000 to 200,000 clones listed, 81% were seen once; the top ten hold approximately 10%. This CDR3 region has 15 residues. V trimming: 3 bases; J trimming: 4 bases; junction bases outside the gene matches: 6. Germline V lookup: CDR1 SGDLS, CDR2 YYNGEE. Sequenced: peripheral blood. This chain links TRBV9 with TRBJ1-5; the match to TRBD1 covers 8 bases. The clonotype was recovered from a man between 60 and 75 years old with active or convalescent COVID-19. CDR3 nucleotide sequence: TGTGCCAGCAGCGAAGGACAGGGCTGGAATCAGCCCCAGCATTTT. It codes for CASSEGQGWNQPQHF. Using reference TRBV9 and TRBJ1-5 for the parts outside the CDR3, the full variable domain is DSGVTQTPKHLITATGQRVTLRCSPRSGDLSVYWYQQSLDQGLQFLIQYYNGEERAKGNILERFSAQQFPDLHSELNLSSLELGDSALYFCASSEGQGWNQPQHFGDGTRLSIL.